Here is one T cell receptor (beta chain) with its context. Its antigen specificity is not known. There are no base qualities to consult, and no much larger clone falls within one base. The method was the immunoSEQ multiplex PCR assay. The clones in this table, taken by TCRdb from immuneACCESS, are in-frame only. Not every clone is retained; where verified, under half of the shortfall comes from an unresolved V gene, and the cause of the rest is unknown. The table for this sample lists about 88,000 clones; 92% of them were counted only once. The ten largest account for approximately 0.3% of the sample. The data were taken from a study of technical replicates of blood from several donors (dated by TCRdb to between 2016 and 2019). Including cysteine and phenylalanine, the CDR3 has 11 amino acids. Kept here is only the CDR3 DNA, which spans 33 bases and is read in frame from base 1. V is trimmed back by 10 bases and J by 10 bases, and the junction contains 6 bases that no gene match accounts for. The CDR1 and CDR2 encoded by the germline V gene are MNHEY and SVGAGI.

The sample comprised T cells isolated from PBMCs. The rearrangement combines TRBV6-5 with TRBJ1-1; 10 bases in the junction line up with TRBD1. The receptor comes from a human donor in good health. The DNA sequence is TGTGCCATCGCCGGACAGGGGGTAGCTTTCTTT. It is translated as CAIAGQGVAFF.